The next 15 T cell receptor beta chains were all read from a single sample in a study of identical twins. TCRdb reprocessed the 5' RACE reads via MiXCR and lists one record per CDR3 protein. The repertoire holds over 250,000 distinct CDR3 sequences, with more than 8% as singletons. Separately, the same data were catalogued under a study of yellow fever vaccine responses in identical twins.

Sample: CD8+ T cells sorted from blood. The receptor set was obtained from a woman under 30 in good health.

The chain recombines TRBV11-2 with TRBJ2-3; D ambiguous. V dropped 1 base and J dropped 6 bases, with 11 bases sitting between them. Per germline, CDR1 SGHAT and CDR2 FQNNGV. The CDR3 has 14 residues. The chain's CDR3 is CASSLAKLTDTQYF. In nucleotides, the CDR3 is TGTGCCAGCAGCTTAGCGAAGCTTACGGATACGCAGTATTTT.

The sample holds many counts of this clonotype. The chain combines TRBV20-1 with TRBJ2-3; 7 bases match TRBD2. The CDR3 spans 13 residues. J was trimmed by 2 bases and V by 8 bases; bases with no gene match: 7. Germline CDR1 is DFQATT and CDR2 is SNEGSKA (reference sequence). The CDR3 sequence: CSREAEYTDTQYF. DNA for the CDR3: TGCAGTCGGGAGGCGGAGTACACAGATACGCAGTATTTT.

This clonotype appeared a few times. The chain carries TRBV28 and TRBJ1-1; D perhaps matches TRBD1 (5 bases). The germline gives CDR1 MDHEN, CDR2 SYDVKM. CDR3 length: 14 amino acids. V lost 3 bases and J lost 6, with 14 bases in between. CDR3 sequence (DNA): TGTGCCAGCAGTTTTCTCAGGGTTGGGGCTGAAGCTTTCTTT. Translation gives CASSFLRVGAEAFF.

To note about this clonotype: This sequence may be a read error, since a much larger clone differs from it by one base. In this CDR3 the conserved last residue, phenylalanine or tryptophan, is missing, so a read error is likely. DNA of the CDR3: TGCAGCGTTGAAAGGTCGAACACCGGGGAGCTGTTTCTT. Protein sequence: CSVERSNTGELFL. The chain is built from TRBV29-1 and TRBJ2-2; D is undetermined. This CDR3 has 13 residues. V was clipped by 2 bases and J by 0 bases, with 4 bases between them. CDR1 SQVTM and CDR2 ANQGSEA come from the germline V gene.

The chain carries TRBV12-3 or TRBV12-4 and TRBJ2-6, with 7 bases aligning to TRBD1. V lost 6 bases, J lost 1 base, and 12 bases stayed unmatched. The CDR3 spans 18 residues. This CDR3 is CASSHRDSRLSGANVLTF. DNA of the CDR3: TGTGCCAGCAGCCATCGGGACAGCCGATTATCTGGGGCCAACGTCCTGACTTTC.

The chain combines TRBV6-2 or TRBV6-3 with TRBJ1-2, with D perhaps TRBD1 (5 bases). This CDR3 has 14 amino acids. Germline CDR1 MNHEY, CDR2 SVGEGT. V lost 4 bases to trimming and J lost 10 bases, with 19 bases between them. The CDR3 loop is CASSLIATDPHYTF. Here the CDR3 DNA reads TGTGCCAGCAGTTTGATAGCGACAGATCCGCACTACACCTTC.

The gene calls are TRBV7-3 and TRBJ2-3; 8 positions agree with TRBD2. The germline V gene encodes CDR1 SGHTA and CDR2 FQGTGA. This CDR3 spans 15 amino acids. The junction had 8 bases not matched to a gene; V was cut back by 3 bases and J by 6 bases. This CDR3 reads CASSFAGGATDTQYF. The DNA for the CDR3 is TGTGCCAGCAGCTTTGCCGGGGGGGCTACGGATACGCAGTATTTT.

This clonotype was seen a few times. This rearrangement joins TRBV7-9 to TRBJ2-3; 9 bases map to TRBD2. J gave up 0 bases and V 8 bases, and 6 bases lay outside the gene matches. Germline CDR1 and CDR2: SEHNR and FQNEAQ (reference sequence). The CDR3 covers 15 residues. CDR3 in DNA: TGTGCCAGCGGCTCGACTAGCGGCAGCACAGATACGCAGTATTTT. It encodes CASGSTSGSTDTQYF.

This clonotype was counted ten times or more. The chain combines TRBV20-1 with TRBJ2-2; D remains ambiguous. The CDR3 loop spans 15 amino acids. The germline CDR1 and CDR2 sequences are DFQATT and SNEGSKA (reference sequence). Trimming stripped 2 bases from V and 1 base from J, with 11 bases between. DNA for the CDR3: TGCAGTGCTAGACCCAGGCATATGAACACCGGGGAGCTGTTTTTT. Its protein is CSARPRHMNTGELFF.

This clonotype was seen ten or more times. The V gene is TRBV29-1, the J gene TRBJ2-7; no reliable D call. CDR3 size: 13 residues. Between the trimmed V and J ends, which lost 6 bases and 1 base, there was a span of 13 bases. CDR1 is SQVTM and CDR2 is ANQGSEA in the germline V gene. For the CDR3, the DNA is TGCAGCGTGGAACGGACGAATTCCTACGAGCAGTACTTC. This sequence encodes CSVERTNSYEQYF.

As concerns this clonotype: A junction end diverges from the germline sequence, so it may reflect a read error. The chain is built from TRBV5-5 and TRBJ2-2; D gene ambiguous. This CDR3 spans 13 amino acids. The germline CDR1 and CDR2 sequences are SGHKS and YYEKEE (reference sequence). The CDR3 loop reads CASSPPLTWELFF. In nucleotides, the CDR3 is TGTGCCAGCAGCCCCCCCCTCACCTGGGAGCTGTTTTTT.

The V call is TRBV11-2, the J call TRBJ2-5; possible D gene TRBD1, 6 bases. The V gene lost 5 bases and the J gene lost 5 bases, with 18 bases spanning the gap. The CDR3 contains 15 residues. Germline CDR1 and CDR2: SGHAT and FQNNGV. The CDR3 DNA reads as TGTGCCAGCAGCGCCAAGACAGGAGTAGGGGAGACCCAGTACTTC. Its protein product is CASSAKTGVGETQYF.

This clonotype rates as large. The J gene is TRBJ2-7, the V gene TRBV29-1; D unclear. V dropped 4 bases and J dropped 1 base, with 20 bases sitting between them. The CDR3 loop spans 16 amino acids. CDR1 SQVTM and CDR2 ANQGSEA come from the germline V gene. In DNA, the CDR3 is TGCAGCGTTGTCCTCACAGTCATCCCACTTTCCTACGAGCAGTACTTC. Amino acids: CSVVLTVIPLSYEQYF.

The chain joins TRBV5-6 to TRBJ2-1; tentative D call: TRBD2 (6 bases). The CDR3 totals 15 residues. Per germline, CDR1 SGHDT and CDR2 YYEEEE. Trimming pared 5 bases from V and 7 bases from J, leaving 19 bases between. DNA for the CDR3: TGTGCCAGCAGTTGGTCTCCCGGGACTCTGAATGAGCAGTTCTTC. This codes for CASSWSPGTLNEQFF. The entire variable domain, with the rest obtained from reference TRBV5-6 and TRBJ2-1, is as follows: DAGVTQSPTHLIKTRGQQVTLRCSPKSGHDTVSWYQQALGQGPQFIFQYYEEEERQRGNFPDRFSGHQFPNYSSELNVNALLLGDSALYLCASSWSPGTLNEQFFGPGTRLTVL.

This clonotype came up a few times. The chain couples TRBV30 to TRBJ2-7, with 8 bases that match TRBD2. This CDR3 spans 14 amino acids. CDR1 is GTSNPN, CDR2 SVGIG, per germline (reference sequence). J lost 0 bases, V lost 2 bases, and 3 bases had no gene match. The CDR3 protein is CAWSQLAASYEQYF. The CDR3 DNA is TGTGCCTGGAGTCAACTAGCGGCCTCCTACGAGCAGTACTTC.